Reported below is one T cell receptor (beta chain). Its matching antigen is unknown. This sample was included in a study of post-analysis software for immune sequencing data. Study-level information: There were relapsing-remitting, secondary progressive and progressive-relapsing multiple sclerosis among the disease courses included. The study's findings and limits: People with multiple sclerosis had a significantly lower normalized Chao1 diversity than controls did. Controls showed lower frequencies than patients for a few TRBV segments, and TRBV5-6, TRBV5-1 and TRBV20-1 were among these.

The CDR3 sequence is 14 residues long. Per germline, CDR1 MNHEY and CDR2 SMNVEV (reference sequence). Trimming cost V 3 bases and J 0 bases, with 7 bases left between them. Included in the TCR beta cDNA libraries were unique molecular identifiers. TCRdb processed the PCR reads anew with MiXCR; each CDR3 protein has one entry. The sample lists hundreds of thousands of distinct CDR3 sequences; about 40% were seen once. Sequences were obtained from blood. This receptor was taken from a girl aged 5-17 years with multiple sclerosis. The V and J genes are TRBV27 and TRBJ2-3; D call uncertain. CDR3: CASSFLASTDTQYF. The CDR3, as DNA: TGTGCCAGCAGTTTTCTGGCTAGCACAGATACGCAGTATTTT.